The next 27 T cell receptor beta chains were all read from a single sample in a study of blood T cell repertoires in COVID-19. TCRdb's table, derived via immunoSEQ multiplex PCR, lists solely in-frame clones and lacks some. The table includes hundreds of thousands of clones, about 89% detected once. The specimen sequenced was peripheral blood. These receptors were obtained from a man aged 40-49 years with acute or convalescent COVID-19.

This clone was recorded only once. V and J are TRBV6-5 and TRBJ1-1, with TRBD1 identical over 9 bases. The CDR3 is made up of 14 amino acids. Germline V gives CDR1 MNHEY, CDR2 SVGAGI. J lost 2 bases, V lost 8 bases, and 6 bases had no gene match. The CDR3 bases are TGTGCCAGCCTGGGACAGGGCCTTAACACTGAAGCTTTCTTT. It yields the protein CASLGQGLNTEAFF.

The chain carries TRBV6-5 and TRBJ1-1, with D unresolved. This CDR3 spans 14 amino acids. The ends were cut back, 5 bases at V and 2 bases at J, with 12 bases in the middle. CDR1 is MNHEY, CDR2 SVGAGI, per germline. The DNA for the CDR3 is TGTGCCAGCAGTCGTACGGAGGGTAACACTGAAGCTTTCTTT. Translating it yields CASSRTEGNTEAFF.

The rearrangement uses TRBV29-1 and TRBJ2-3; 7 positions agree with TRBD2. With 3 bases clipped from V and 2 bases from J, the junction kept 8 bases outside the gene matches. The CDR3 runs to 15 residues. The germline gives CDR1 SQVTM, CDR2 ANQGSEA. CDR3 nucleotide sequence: TGCAGCGTTGACGAACCAGCGGGGAACACAGATACGCAGTATTTT. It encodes CSVDEPAGNTDTQYF.

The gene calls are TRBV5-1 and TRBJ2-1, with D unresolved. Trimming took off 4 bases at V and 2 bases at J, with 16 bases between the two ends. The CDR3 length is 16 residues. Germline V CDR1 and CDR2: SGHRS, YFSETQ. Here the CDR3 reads CASSPLSGSAYNEQFF. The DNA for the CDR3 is TGCGCCAGCAGCCCCCTATCTGGTTCGGCCTACAATGAGCAGTTCTTC.

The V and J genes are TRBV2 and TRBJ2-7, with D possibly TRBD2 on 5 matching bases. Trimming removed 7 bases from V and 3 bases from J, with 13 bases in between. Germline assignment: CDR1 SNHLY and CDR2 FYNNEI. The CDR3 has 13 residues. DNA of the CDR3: TGTGCCAGCACTCCGGGCGGGTACTACGAGCAGTACTTC. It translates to CASTPGGYYEQYF.

CDR3 bases: TGTGCCAGCAGCTTAGGGTATCAGGGCACTAATGAAAAACTGTTTTTT. Translated: CASSLGYQGTNEKLFF. This chain links TRBV11-2 with TRBJ1-4, with a weak D call TRBD1 (5 bases). The germline V gene encodes CDR1 SGHAT and CDR2 FQNNGV. V was pared by 1 base and J by 2 bases, with 11 bases between. The CDR3 totals 16 residues.

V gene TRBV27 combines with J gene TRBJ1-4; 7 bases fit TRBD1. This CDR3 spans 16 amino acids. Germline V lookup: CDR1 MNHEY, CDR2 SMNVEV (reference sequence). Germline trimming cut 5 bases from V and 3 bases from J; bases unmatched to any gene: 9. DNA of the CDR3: TGTGCCAGCAGTCCACGGACAGGCGGACCTAATGAAAAACTGTTTTTT. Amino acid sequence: CASSPRTGGPNEKLFF.

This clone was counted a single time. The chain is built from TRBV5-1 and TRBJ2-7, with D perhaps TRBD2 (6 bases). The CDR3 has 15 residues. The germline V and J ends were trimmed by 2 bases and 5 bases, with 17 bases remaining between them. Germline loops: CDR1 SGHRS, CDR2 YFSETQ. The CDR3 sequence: CASSLRDWRIHEQYF. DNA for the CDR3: TGCGCCAGCAGCTTAAGGGACTGGAGGATCCACGAGCAGTACTTC.

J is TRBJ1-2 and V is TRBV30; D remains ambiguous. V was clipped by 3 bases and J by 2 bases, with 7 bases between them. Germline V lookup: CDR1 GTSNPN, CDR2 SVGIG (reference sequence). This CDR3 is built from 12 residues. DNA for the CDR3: TGTGCCTGGAGAGGACTCAACTATGGCTACACCTTC. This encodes CAWRGLNYGYTF.

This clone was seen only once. This CDR3 is CASSVGWSRGTEAFF. The CDR3 DNA follows: TGTGCCAGCAGCGTAGGTTGGAGTCGGGGAACTGAAGCTTTCTTT. This sequence joins TRBV9 and TRBJ1-1, with D uncertain. V was clipped by 0 bases and J by 5 bases, with 14 bases between them. The CDR3 loop spans 15 amino acids. Germline V gene lookup returns CDR1 SGDLS and CDR2 YYNGEE.

CDR3 in DNA: TGTGCCAGCAGGGTGGGACAGGCGAACACTGAAGCTTTCTTT. It is translated as CASRVGQANTEAFF. The genes are TRBV27 and TRBJ1-1; TRBD1 agrees at 8 bases. Unmatched junction bases numbered 4, after V lost 6 bases and J lost 1 base. Looked up from germline, CDR1 is MNHEY and CDR2 is SMNVEV (reference sequence). The CDR3 loop spans 14 amino acids.

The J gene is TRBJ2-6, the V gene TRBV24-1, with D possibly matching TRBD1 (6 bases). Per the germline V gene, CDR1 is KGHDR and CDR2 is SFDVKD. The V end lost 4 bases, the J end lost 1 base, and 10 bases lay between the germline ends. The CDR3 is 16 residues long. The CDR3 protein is CATSEGGASGANVLTF. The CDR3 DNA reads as TGTGCCACCAGTGAAGGGGGTGCGTCTGGGGCCAACGTCCTGACTTTC.

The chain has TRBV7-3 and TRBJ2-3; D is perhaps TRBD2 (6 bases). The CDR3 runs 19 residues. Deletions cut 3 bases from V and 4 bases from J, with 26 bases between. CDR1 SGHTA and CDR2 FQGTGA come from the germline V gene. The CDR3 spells CASSFGRGASLGGPDTQYF. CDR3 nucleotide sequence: TGTGCCAGCAGCTTCGGGAGAGGGGCCTCGCTGGGCGGGCCAGATACGCAGTATTTT.

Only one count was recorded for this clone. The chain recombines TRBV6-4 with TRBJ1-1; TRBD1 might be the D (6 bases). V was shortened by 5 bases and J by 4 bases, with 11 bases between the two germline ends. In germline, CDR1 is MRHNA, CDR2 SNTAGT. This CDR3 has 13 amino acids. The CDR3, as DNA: TGTGCCAGCAGTCGCGAAGGGGGCACTGAAGCTTTCTTT. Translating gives CASSREGGTEAFF.

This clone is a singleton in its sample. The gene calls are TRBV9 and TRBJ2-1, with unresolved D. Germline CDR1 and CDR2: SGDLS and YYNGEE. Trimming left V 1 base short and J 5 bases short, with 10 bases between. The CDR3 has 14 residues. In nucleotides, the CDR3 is TGTGCCAGCAGCGTATTCCCCCGGGACAATGAGCAGTTCTTC. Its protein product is CASSVFPRDNEQFF. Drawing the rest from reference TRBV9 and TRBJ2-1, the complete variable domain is DSGVTQTPKHLITATGQRVTLRCSPRSGDLSVYWYQQSLDQGLQFLIQYYNGEERAKGNILERFSAQQFPDLHSELNLSSLELGDSALYFCASSVFPRDNEQFFGPGTRLTVL.

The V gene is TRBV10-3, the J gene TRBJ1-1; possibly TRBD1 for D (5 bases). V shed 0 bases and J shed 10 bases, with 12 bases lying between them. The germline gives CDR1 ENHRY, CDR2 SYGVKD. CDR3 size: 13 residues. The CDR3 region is CAISESPWQGAFF. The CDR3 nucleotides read TGTGCCATCAGTGAGTCGCCCTGGCAGGGAGCTTTCTTT.

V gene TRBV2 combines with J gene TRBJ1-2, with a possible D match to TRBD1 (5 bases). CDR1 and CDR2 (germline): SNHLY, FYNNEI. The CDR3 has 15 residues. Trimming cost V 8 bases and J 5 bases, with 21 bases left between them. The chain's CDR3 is CASHRGRQASYGYTF. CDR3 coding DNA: TGTGCCAGCCATAGGGGTAGGCAGGCTTCATATGGCTACACCTTC. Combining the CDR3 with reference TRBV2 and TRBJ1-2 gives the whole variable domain EPEVTQTPSHQVTQMGQEVILRCVPISNHLYFYWYRQILGQKVEFLVSFYNNEISEKSEIFDDQFSVERPDGSNFTLKIRSTKLEDSAMYFCASHRGRQASYGYTFGSGTRLTVV.

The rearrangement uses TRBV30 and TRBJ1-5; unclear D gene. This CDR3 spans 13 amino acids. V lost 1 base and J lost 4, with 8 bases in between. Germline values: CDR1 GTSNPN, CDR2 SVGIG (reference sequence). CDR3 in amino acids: CAWSAPSNQPQHF. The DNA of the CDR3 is TGTGCCTGGAGTGCCCCCTCGAATCAGCCCCAGCATTTT.

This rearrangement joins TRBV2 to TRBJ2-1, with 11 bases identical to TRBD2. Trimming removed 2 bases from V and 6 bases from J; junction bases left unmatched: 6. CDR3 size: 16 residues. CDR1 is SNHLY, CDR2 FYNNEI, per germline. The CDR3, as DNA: TGTGCCAGCAGTGAAATAGCGGGGGGGCCCAGCAATGAGCAGTTCTTC. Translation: CASSEIAGGPSNEQFF.

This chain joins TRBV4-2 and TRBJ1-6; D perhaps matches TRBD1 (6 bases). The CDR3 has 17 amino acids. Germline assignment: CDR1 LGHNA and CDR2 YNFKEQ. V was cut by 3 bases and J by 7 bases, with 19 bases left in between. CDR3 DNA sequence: TGTGCCAGCAGCCACTCCTCTGGGGGGGCGGGGAATTCACCCCTCCACTTT. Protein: CASSHSSGGAGNSPLHF.

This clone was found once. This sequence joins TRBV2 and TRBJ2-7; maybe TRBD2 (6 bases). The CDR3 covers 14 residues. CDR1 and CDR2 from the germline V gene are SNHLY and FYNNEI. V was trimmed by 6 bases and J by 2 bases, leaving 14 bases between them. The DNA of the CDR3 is TGTGCCAGCAGAGGACTTGGGACTGCCTACGAGCAGTACTTC. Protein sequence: CASRGLGTAYEQYF. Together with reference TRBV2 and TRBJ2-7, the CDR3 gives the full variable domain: EPEVTQTPSHQVTQMGQEVILRCVPISNHLYFYWYRQILGQKVEFLVSFYNNEISEKSEIFDDQFSVERPDGSNFTLKIRSTKLEDSAMYFCASRGLGTAYEQYFGPGTRLTVT.

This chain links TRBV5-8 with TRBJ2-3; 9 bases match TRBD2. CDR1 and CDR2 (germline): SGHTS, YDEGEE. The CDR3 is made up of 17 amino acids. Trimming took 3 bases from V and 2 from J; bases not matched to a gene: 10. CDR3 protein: CASSSGNSGGATDTQYF. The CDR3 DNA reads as TGTGCCAGCAGCTCCGGAAATAGCGGGGGAGCCACAGATACGCAGTATTTT.

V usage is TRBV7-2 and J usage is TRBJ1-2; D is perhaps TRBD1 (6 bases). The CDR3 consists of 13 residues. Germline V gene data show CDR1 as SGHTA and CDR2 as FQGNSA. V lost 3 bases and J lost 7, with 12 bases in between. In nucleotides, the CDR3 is TGTGCCAGCAGCTTTAAGGGGGAAGTTGGCTACACCTTC. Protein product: CASSFKGEVGYTF. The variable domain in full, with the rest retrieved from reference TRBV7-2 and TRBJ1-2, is GAGVSQSPSNKVTEKGKDVELRCDPISGHTALYWYRQSLGQGLEFLIYFQGNSAPDKSGLPSDRFSAERTGGSVSTLTIQRTQQEDSAVYLCASSFKGEVGYTFGSGTRLTVV.

CDR3 amino acids: CASSIGRGTGRVEAFF. CDR3 bases: TGTGCCAGCAGCATTGGGAGGGGGACAGGGAGGGTTGAAGCTTTCTTT. The chain employs TRBV7-9 and TRBJ1-1; the match to TRBD1 covers 9 bases. Trimming at V came to 5 bases and at J to 7 bases, leaving 14 bases not matched to a gene. The germline CDR1 and CDR2 sequences are SEHNR and FQNEAQ (reference sequence). This CDR3 is built from 16 residues.

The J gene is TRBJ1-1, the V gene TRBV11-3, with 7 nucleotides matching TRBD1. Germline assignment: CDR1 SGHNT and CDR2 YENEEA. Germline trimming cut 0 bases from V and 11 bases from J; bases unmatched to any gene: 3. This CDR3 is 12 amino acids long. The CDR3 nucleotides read TGTGCCAGCAGCTTAGAGGGACAGAGGGCTTTCTTT. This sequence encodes CASSLEGQRAFF.

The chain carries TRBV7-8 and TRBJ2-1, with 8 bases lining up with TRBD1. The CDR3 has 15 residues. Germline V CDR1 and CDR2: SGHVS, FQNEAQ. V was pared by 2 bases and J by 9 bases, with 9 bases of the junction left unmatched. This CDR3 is CASSLLGQGWAEQFF. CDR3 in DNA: TGTGCCAGCAGCTTACTTGGACAGGGATGGGCTGAGCAGTTCTTC.

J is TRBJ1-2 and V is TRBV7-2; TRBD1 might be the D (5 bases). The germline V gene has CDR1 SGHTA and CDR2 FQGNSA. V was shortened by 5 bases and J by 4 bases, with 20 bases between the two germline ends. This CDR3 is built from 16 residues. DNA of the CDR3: TGTGCCAGCAGCACGCTGGGGTTGACAGATGTCTATGGCTACACCTTC. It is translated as CASSTLGLTDVYGYTF. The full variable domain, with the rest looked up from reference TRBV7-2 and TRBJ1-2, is GAGVSQSPSNKVTEKGKDVELRCDPISGHTALYWYRQSLGQGLEFLIYFQGNSAPDKSGLPSDRFSAERTGGSVSTLTIQRTQQEDSAVYLCASSTLGLTDVYGYTFGSGTRLTVV.